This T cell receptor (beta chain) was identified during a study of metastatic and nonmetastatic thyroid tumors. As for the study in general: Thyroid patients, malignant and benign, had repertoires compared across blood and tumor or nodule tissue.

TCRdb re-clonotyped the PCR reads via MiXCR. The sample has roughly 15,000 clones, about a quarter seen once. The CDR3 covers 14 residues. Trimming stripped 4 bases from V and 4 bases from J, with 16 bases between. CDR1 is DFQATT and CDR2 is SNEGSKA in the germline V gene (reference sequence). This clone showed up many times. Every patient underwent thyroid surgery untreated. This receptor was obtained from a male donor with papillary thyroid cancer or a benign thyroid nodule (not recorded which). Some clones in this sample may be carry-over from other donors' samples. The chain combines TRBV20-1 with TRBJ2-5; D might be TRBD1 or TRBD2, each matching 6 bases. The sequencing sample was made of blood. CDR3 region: CSAIKEGGGETQYF. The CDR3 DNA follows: TGCAGTGCTATTAAAGAGGGGGGCGGAGAGACCCAGTACTTC.